Listed here are 23 T cell receptor beta chains from one sample, sequenced in a study of neoadjuvant anti-PD-1 for oral cavity cancer. Method: immunoSEQ multiplex PCR; TCRdb's copy keeps in-frame clones and lacks some. The repertoire holds about 16,000 clones, with more than 70% as singletons. The input for sequencing was PBMCs, taken before nivolumab (anti-PD-1) treatment. These receptors were obtained from a person between 35 and 79 years old with oral cavity squamous cell carcinoma.

This clone showed up just a few times. The chain joins TRBV6-1 to TRBJ2-7, with a tentative D call TRBD2 (6 bases). This CDR3 is 15 amino acids long. Trimming took off 7 bases at V and 2 bases at J, with 18 bases between the two ends. Germline CDR1 and CDR2: MNHNS and SASEGT. CDR3 nucleotide sequence: TGTGCCAGCACCTTTGGGGGGACCAATGCCTACGAGCAGTACTTC. The encoded protein is CASTFGGTNAYEQYF.

This chain links TRBV6-1 with TRBJ2-7; D remains ambiguous. The germline V gene encodes CDR1 MNHNS and CDR2 SASEGT. There are 14 residues in the CDR3. Between the trimmed V and J ends, which lost 5 bases and 3 bases, there was a span of 14 bases. CDR3 coding DNA: TGTGCCAGCAGTTCGGTTTCCATTATCTACGAGCAGTACTTC. It is translated as CASSSVSIIYEQYF.

This chain connects TRBV7-2 to TRBJ2-7, with 7 nucleotides matching TRBD2. The CDR3 contains 14 residues. The germline V gene has CDR1 SGHTA and CDR2 FQGNSA. V dropped 6 bases and J dropped 1; count of bases not matched to a gene: 6. The CDR3 sequence is CASRAGEQSYEQYF. CDR3 coding DNA: TGTGCCAGCAGGGCGGGGGAACAGTCCTACGAGCAGTACTTC.

The table lists this clone with a few counts. This rearrangement joins TRBV10-3 to TRBJ2-6; D remains unclear. The CDR3 sequence is 16 residues long. Germline values: CDR1 ENHRY, CDR2 SYGVKD. Trimming shortened V by 2 bases and J by 2 bases, and 10 bases separated the two germline ends. Here the CDR3 DNA reads TGTGCCATCAGTGAGACGACTGGGGCTGGGGCCAACGTCCTGACTTTC. Protein product: CAISETTGAGANVLTF.

The V gene is TRBV4-1, the J gene TRBJ2-1; D is unresolved. The CDR3 is 14 residues long. CDR1 is MGHRA and CDR2 is YSYEKL in the germline V gene. V was clipped by 3 bases and J by 6 bases, with 12 bases between them. The CDR3 reads CASSHPTKRNEQFF. As DNA, the CDR3 is TGCGCCAGCAGCCACCCAACTAAACGCAATGAGCAGTTCTTC.

This sequence joins TRBV12-5 and TRBJ1-4, with D maybe TRBD1 (6 bases). The CDR3 spans 13 residues. Trimming removed 0 bases at V and 11 bases at J, with 10 bases between. The V gene's germline CDR1 is LGHNT and CDR2 FRNRAP. The CDR3 region is CASGLVQGRKLFF. CDR3 nucleotide sequence: TGTGCTAGTGGTTTGGTACAGGGACGGAAACTGTTTTTT.

The rearrangement uses TRBV6-4 and TRBJ1-4; no firm D call. V was trimmed by 7 bases and J by 7 bases, leaving 10 bases between them. CDR1 and CDR2 from the germline V gene are MRHNA and SNTAGT. The CDR3 is 12 amino acids. The CDR3 DNA reads TGTGCCAGCATGCGGGCAAGTGAAAAACTGTTTTTT. Protein: CASMRASEKLFF.

V is TRBV5-4 and J is TRBJ1-2; possibly TRBD1 for D (5 bases). In germline, CDR1 is SGHNT, CDR2 YYREEE (reference sequence). Trimming took 3 bases from V and 2 from J, leaving 17 bases between them. This CDR3 is 16 amino acids long. CDR3 region: CASSSAGALRNYGYTF. The DNA of the CDR3 is TGTGCCAGCAGCTCAGCCGGGGCTCTAAGGAACTATGGCTACACCTTC.

This clone has just a few counts. This sequence joins TRBV7-3 and TRBJ2-2; a weak D match, TRBD1 (6 bases). Trimming took off 5 bases at V and 7 bases at J, with 11 bases between the two ends. The length of the CDR3 is 13 residues. CDR1 is SGHTA and CDR2 is FQGTGA in the germline V gene. The CDR3 reads CASSPQGVGELFF. CDR3 DNA: TGTGCCAGCAGCCCACAGGGTGTCGGGGAGCTGTTTTTT.

CDR3 amino acids: CAISEWGAANYGYTF. The CDR3 DNA follows: TGTGCCATCAGTGAGTGGGGGGCGGCGAACTATGGCTACACCTTC. This chain connects TRBV10-3 to TRBJ1-2; a weak D match, TRBD1 (6 bases). This CDR3 has 15 residues. Germline V gives CDR1 ENHRY, CDR2 SYGVKD. Deletions cut 1 base from V and 2 bases from J, with 11 bases between.

The chain links TRBV11-3 to TRBJ2-3; 10 bases agree with TRBD2. V lost 5 bases, J lost 2 bases, and 4 bases stayed unmatched. The CDR3 sequence is 15 residues long. Germline V gene lookup returns CDR1 SGHNT and CDR2 YENEEA. In nucleotides, the CDR3 is TGTGCCAGCAGCACCACTAGCGGGGACACAGATACGCAGTATTTT. This codes for CASSTTSGDTDTQYF.

CDR3 protein: CATSRGLDSGYNEQFF. The CDR3 DNA is TGTGCCACCAGCAGAGGGCTGGATAGCGGCTACAATGAGCAGTTCTTC. The V call is TRBV15, the J call TRBJ2-1; tentatively, D is TRBD2 (6 bases). This CDR3 spans 16 amino acids. The V gene's germline CDR1 is LNHNV and CDR2 YYDKDF (reference sequence). V lost 1 base and J 3 bases, leaving 13 bases between the germline ends.

The chain joins TRBV7-9 to TRBJ2-7, with 8 bases that match TRBD1. Per germline, CDR1 SEHNR and CDR2 FQNEAQ (reference sequence). The V gene end was trimmed by 4 bases and the J gene end by 4 bases; junction bases not matched to a gene: 12. The length of the CDR3 is 16 residues. This chain's CDR3 is CASSSATPGTGYEQYF. The CDR3 coding sequence is TGTGCCAGCAGCTCGGCCACCCCCGGGACAGGTTACGAGCAGTACTTC.

The V and J genes are TRBV9 and TRBJ1-1; 9 bases line up with TRBD1. V gave up 3 bases and J gave up 0 bases; unmatched junction bases: 9. The germline CDR1 and CDR2 sequences are SGDLS and YYNGEE. This CDR3 region has 17 residues. The CDR3 DNA is TGTGCCAGCAGCGCATGGGACAGGGCGCTGATGAACACTGAAGCTTTCTTT. As protein: CASSAWDRALMNTEAFF.

The chain's CDR3 is CASSPSRWPRLNQPQHF. DNA for the CDR3: TGCGCCAGCAGCCCATCCCGTTGGCCGAGACTAAATCAGCCCCAGCATTTT. V is TRBV4-1 and J is TRBJ1-5; D unresolved. Germline values: CDR1 MGHRA, CDR2 YSYEKL. Trimming took off 4 bases at V and 4 bases at J, with 20 bases between the two ends. This CDR3 has 17 amino acids.

About this clone: Sequence at one end of the junction differs from germline and may be a read error. V usage is TRBV7-7 and J usage is TRBJ2-1; TRBD2 agrees at 10 bases. The germline gives CDR1 SSHAT, CDR2 FNYEAQ (reference sequence). The CDR3 is made up of 13 amino acids. CDR3 sequence reads: CASSLAGGDEQFF. CDR3 DNA sequence: TGTGCTAGCAGCTTAGCGGGGGGCGATGAGCAGTTCTTC.

This clone was detected a few times. This chain uses TRBV10-3 with TRBJ2-1; 10 nucleotides agree with TRBD2. Germline CDR1 and CDR2: ENHRY and SYGVKD. V shed 4 bases, J shed 6 bases, and the junction held 6 bases outside the gene matches. This CDR3 contains 15 residues. Here the CDR3 reads CAISGLAGVGNEQFF. The CDR3 bases are TGTGCCATCAGTGGGCTAGCGGGAGTAGGCAATGAGCAGTTCTTC.

This chain links TRBV10-3 with TRBJ1-5; D gene unclear. CDR3 size: 13 residues. Per germline, CDR1 ENHRY and CDR2 SYGVKD. Between the trimmed V and J ends, which lost 3 bases and 0 bases, there was a span of 3 bases. CDR3 amino acids: CAISDNSNQPQHF. The CDR3 DNA follows: TGTGCCATCAGTGATAATAGCAATCAGCCCCAGCATTTT.

The count of this clone is one. The chain recombines TRBV5-4 with TRBJ2-1, with TRBD2 identical over 12 bases. The germline V gene encodes CDR1 SGHNT and CDR2 YYREEE (reference sequence). This CDR3 spans 15 amino acids. Trimming cost V 3 bases and J 9 bases; bases outside gene matches: 7. CDR3 coding DNA: TGTGCCAGCAGCTCTAGACTAGCGGGAGCAGGTGAGCAGTTCTTC. Its protein product is CASSSRLAGAGEQFF.

The V gene is TRBV7-2, the J gene TRBJ2-1; TRBD2 might be the D (6 bases). This CDR3 comprises 16 residues. Germline loops: CDR1 SGHTA, CDR2 FQGNSA. Between the trimmed V and J ends, which lost 5 bases and 2 bases, there was a span of 16 bases. CDR3 loop: CASSPLGGGTYNEQFF. CDR3 sequence (DNA): TGTGCCAGCAGCCCGCTCGGTGGGGGGACCTACAATGAGCAGTTCTTC.

The chain links TRBV30 to TRBJ2-5; D is undetermined. Germline values: CDR1 GTSNPN, CDR2 SVGIG (reference sequence). This CDR3 spans 15 amino acids. Trimming left V 0 bases short and J 1 base short, with 12 bases between. CDR3 sequence: CAWSVISGPQETQYF. CDR3 nucleotide sequence: TGTGCCTGGAGTGTAATAAGTGGGCCCCAAGAGACCCAGTACTTC.

The chain employs TRBV10-3 and TRBJ2-7, with D perhaps matching TRBD2 (5 bases). There are 12 residues in the CDR3. Germline V lookup: CDR1 ENHRY, CDR2 SYGVKD. V lost 2 bases and J 7 bases, leaving 9 bases between the germline ends. Here the CDR3 DNA reads TGTGCCATCAGTGAGCTACCGGGAGAGCAGTACTTC. Residues: CAISELPGEQYF.

V and J are TRBV27 and TRBJ2-2; TRBD2 agrees at 7 bases. The length of the CDR3 is 16 residues. J was trimmed by 4 bases and V by 1 base; bases with no gene match: 6. CDR1 MNHEY and CDR2 SMNVEV come from the germline V gene (reference sequence). The CDR3 DNA reads as TGTGCCAGCAGTTTATGGTCTGGCGGGAGCACCGGGGAGCTGTTTTTT. Translating gives CASSLWSGGSTGELFF.